What follows is one T cell receptor beta chain and its context. In the source study's methods: It was from reference gene primer amplification that nucleated cell counts were estimated. Clones were sequenced by immunoSEQ multiplex PCR, and TCRdb holds only the in-frame ones, with some missing. The V and J calls and the clone size are those of that table, but D and trimming were determined from the DNA. The repertoire holds 170,000 or so clones, with around 90% as singletons. Germline CDR1 and CDR2: SEHNR and FQNEAQ (reference sequence). Trimming took 3 bases from V and 9 from J, leaving 9 bases between them. The CDR3 consists of 12 residues. The data stem from a study of blood T cell repertoires in COVID-19. Study as a whole: There were acute and convalescent COVID-19 samples, and they came from the United States, Italy and Spain. T cells, B-cell-depleted T cells, or PBMCs provided the cDNA or gDNA that served as material.

Patients in Seattle were enrolled during active infection, then followed longitudinally. This clonotype was sampled from a man between 60 and 75 years old with COVID-19, enrolled during active disease. The material sequenced was peripheral blood. The J gene is TRBJ2-1, the V gene TRBV7-9, with D tentatively TRBD2 (5 bases). CDR3 coding DNA: TGTGCCAGCAGCTTGGCCGGGATTGAGCAGTTCTTC. Translation gives CASSLAGIEQFF.